These T cell receptor beta chains were read from a single sample in a study of identifying expanded T cells in peripheral blood. The data were produced by immunoSEQ multiplex PCR, yet TCRdb's version contains in-frame clones alone and is incomplete. The table includes about 89,000 clones, roughly 86% detected once. The sample consisted of blood. The receptors stem from a person between 18 and 70 years old in good health. Both conserved end residues are trimmed from each CDR3.

V gene: TRBV6-5; J gene: TRBJ1-5; CDR3 protein: ASSYYGNQPQH
V gene: TRBV7-9; J gene: TRBJ1-5; CDR3 protein: ASSLEVLPQH
V gene: TRBV11-2; J gene: TRBJ2-7; CDR3 protein: ASSRYSYEQY
V gene: TRBV27; J gene: TRBJ2-7; CDR3 protein: ASSRDRGGRDEQY
V gene: TRBV5-1; J gene: TRBJ1-5; CDR3 protein: ASSLSWGNQPQH
V gene: TRBV2; J gene: TRBJ1-1; CDR3 protein: ASRPTGNTEAF
V gene: TRBV11-2; J gene: TRBJ2-1; CDR3 protein: ASRSFGHLTKGNEQF
V gene: TRBV7-7; J gene: TRBJ2-2; CDR3 protein: ASSQRRDRSTGELF
V gene: TRBV4-3; J gene: TRBJ1-6; CDR3 protein: ASSQAGDRNSPLH
V gene: TRBV5-4; J gene: TRBJ1-2; CDR3 protein: ASSLGGGHLYGYT
V gene: TRBV5-1; J gene: TRBJ2-7; CDR3 protein: ASSLEDRGIYEQY
V gene: TRBV11-3; J gene: TRBJ1-1; CDR3 protein: ASSRRDTMNTEAF
V gene: TRBV5-1; J gene: TRBJ2-5; CDR3 protein: ASSLVGGETQY
V gene: TRBV29-1; J gene: TRBJ1-3; CDR3 protein: SVSASGNTIY
V gene: TRBV19; J gene: TRBJ2-1; CDR3 protein: ASSIGGQGMSYNEQF
V gene: TRBV18; J gene: TRBJ1-4; CDR3 protein: ASSHTGRSTNEKLF
V gene: TRBV7-2; J gene: TRBJ2-5; CDR3 protein: ASSSQASSEETQY
V gene: TRBV7-2; J gene: TRBJ1-2; CDR3 protein: ASSLETGGYGYT
V gene: TRBV6-1; J gene: TRBJ1-5; CDR3 protein: ASSDYGDQPQH
V gene: TRBV6-5; J gene: TRBJ1-6; CDR3 protein: ASSPRGQRNSPLH
V gene: TRBV11-2; J gene: TRBJ1-6; CDR3 protein: ASSLDQGNSPLH
V gene: TRBV7-2; J gene: TRBJ2-5; CDR3 protein: ASSRYQETQY
V gene: TRBV25-1; J gene: TRBJ2-5; CDR3 protein: ASSNIGTGDETQY
V gene: TRBV7-9; J gene: TRBJ1-1; CDR3 protein: ASSLALVRDRARSTEAF
V gene: TRBV5-4; J gene: TRBJ1-2; CDR3 protein: ASSGRVDYGYT
V gene: TRBV6-6; J gene: TRBJ2-3; CDR3 protein: ASRGQGRDTQY
V gene: TRBV27; J gene: TRBJ1-2; CDR3 protein: ASSLQSGVLGYT
V gene: TRBV28; J gene: TRBJ1-3; CDR3 protein: ASRSHLSSGNTIY
V gene: TRBV11-2; J gene: TRBJ1-2; CDR3 protein: ASSVAPQDYGYT